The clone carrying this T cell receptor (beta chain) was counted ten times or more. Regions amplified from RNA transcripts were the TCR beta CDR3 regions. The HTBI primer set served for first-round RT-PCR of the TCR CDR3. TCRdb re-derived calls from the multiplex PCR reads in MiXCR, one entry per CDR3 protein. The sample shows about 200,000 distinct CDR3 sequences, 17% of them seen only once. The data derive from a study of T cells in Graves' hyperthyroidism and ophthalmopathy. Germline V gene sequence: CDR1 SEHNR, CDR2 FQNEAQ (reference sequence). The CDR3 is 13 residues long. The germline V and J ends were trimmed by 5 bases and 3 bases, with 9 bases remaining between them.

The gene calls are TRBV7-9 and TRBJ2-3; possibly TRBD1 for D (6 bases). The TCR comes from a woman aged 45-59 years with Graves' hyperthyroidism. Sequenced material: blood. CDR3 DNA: TGTGCCAGCAGCGGAACAGGGACAGATACGCAGTATTTT. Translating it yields CASSGTGTDTQYF.